The 20 T cell receptor beta chains reported below all come from one sample, sequenced in a study of T cell repertoires in cytomegalovirus infection. The antigens of these receptors remain unknown. TCRdb redid the calling of the reads with MiXCR, one entry per CDR3 protein. The table includes some 800,000 distinct CDR3 sequences, around a third detected once. The sample consisted of cultured CD8+ T cells from PBMCs, taken from culture after CMV antigen stimulation. The receptors come from a human donor in good health (CMV status not recorded). Some clones in this sample may be carry-over from other donors' samples.

The table lists this clonotype with a few counts. J is TRBJ1-4 and V is TRBV7-2, with D maybe TRBD1 (6 bases). Per germline, CDR1 SGHTA and CDR2 FQGNSA. V dropped 6 bases and J dropped 3 bases, with 20 bases sitting between them. The CDR3 consists of 17 residues. As DNA, the CDR3 is TGTGCCAGCAGTATCCCTGGCAGGGGAGAGCCTAATGAAAAACTGTTTTTT. Translation: CASSIPGRGEPNEKLFF.

This clonotype was seen at least ten times. This sequence joins TRBV7-9 and TRBJ1-1; 7 bases are shared with TRBD1. This CDR3 comprises 17 residues. Germline CDR1 and CDR2: SEHNR and FQNEAQ (reference sequence). V gave up 5 bases and J gave up 3 bases; unmatched junction bases: 15. CDR3 DNA sequence: TGTGCCAGCAGCAAGAGGGGGCAGGAACCATGGGACACTGAAGCTTTCTTT. Translation gives CASSKRGQEPWDTEAFF.

This clonotype was recorded at least ten times. The CDR3 nucleotides are TGTGCCAGCAGTCAAGGCGGGGGGACCTACAATGAGCAGTTCTTC. Its protein is CASSQGGGTYNEQFF. The rearrangement joins TRBV6-1 to TRBJ2-1, with 8 bases fitting TRBD2. V shed 5 bases and J 2 bases; nucleotides not matched to a gene: 5. Germline V gene lookup returns CDR1 MNHNS and CDR2 SASEGT. This CDR3 spans 15 amino acids.

Many counts were recorded for this clonotype. The chain couples TRBV12-3 or TRBV12-4 to TRBJ2-2; no firm D call. The CDR3 has 20 residues. V shed 3 bases and J shed 0 bases, with 23 bases lying between them. In DNA form, the CDR3 reads TGTGCCAGCAGTTTTGAAACAGAAGAAATTTTATTTACGAACACCGGGGAGCTGTTTTTT. Amino acids: CASSFETEEILFTNTGELFF.

This rearrangement joins TRBV2 to TRBJ2-3; TRBD2 aligns across 11 bases. With 5 bases clipped from V and 2 bases from J, the junction kept 3 bases outside the gene matches. CDR1 SNHLY and CDR2 FYNNEI come from the germline V gene. The CDR3 contains 15 residues. The chain's CDR3 is CASSPGLAATDTQYF. Written as DNA, the CDR3 is TGTGCCAGCAGTCCGGGACTAGCGGCCACAGATACGCAGTATTTT.

The table lists this clonotype with a few counts. The chain couples TRBV6-1 to TRBJ1-1, with a possible D match to TRBD1 (5 bases). Germline CDR1 is MNHNS and CDR2 is SASEGT. V gave up 4 bases and J gave up 1 base, with 13 bases separating them. The CDR3 has 15 residues. The CDR3 DNA sequence: TGTGCCAGCAGTGTCCCGCAGGGAAGGAACACTGAAGCTTTCTTT. Its protein is CASSVPQGRNTEAFF.

This clonotype was detected a few times. The chain employs TRBV12-5 and TRBJ2-3; D is possibly TRBD2 (5 bases). CDR3 length equals 16 residues. Trimming pared 2 bases from V and 2 bases from J, leaving 14 bases between. CDR1 is LGHNT and CDR2 is FRNRAP in the germline V gene. In DNA form, the CDR3 reads TGTGCTAGTGGTTTGCCACCAGGACTGGACACAGATACGCAGTATTTT. As protein: CASGLPPGLDTDTQYF.

V is TRBV6-1 and J is TRBJ2-1; 10 positions match TRBD2. This CDR3 comprises 13 residues. Germline V CDR1 and CDR2: MNHNS, SASEGT. V was pared by 5 bases and J by 10 bases, with 5 bases of the junction left unmatched. CDR3 coding DNA: TGTGCCAGCAGTTTGGGACTAGCGCCGGAGCAGTTCTTC. As protein: CASSLGLAPEQFF.

This clonotype was observed a handful of times. V gene TRBV2 combines with J gene TRBJ2-7; 9 bases line up with TRBD2. Germline lookup yields CDR1 SNHLY and CDR2 FYNNEI. With 7 bases clipped from V and 3 bases from J, the junction kept 7 bases outside the gene matches. The CDR3 loop spans 14 amino acids. The chain's CDR3 is CASKRGGAVYEQYF. The CDR3 nucleotides are TGTGCCAGCAAACGCGGGGGGGCGGTCTACGAGCAGTACTTC.

This clonotype was counted only a few times. The CDR3 DNA reads as TGTGCCAGCAGCCTTACCGACGGTATGAACACTGAAGCTTTCTTT. It yields the protein CASSLTDGMNTEAFF. The chain carries TRBV14 and TRBJ1-1; no definite D call. Trimming took 4 bases from V and 0 from J, leaving 12 bases between them. The CDR3 length is 15 residues. In germline, CDR1 is SGHDN, CDR2 FVKESK.

This clonotype appeared a few times. This chain connects TRBV27 to TRBJ1-4; D is uncertain. Germline V CDR1 and CDR2: MNHEY, SMNVEV (reference sequence). The germline V and J ends were trimmed by 8 bases and 0 bases, with 10 bases remaining between them. The CDR3 covers 14 residues. DNA for the CDR3: TGTGCCAGCGGTCGGGGAGCAACTAATGAAAAACTGTTTTTT. This translates into CASGRGATNEKLFF.

This clonotype appeared a few times. V is TRBV28 and J is TRBJ1-5; D uncertain. The CDR3 length is 15 residues. Trimming took 3 bases from V and 0 from J, leaving 9 bases between them. Germline V gives CDR1 MDHEN, CDR2 SYDVKM. CDR3 region: CASSFVGYSNQPQHF. DNA of the CDR3: TGTGCCAGCAGTTTCGTAGGTTATAGCAATCAGCCCCAGCATTTT. The variable domain in full, with the rest retrieved from reference TRBV28 and TRBJ1-5, is DVKVTQSSRYLVKRTGEKVFLECVQDMDHENMFWYRQDPGLGLRLIYFSYDVKMKEKGDIPEGYSVSREKKERFSLILESASTNQTSMYLCASSFVGYSNQPQHFGDGTRLSIL.

This clonotype has a handful of counts. The chain is built from TRBV29-1 and TRBJ2-1; perhaps TRBD2 as D (6 bases). CDR1 and CDR2 (germline): SQVTM, ANQGSEA. Deletions cut 6 bases from V and 6 bases from J, with 15 bases between. The length of the CDR3 is 13 residues. The chain's CDR3 is CSVRDWGTNEQFF. The CDR3 nucleotides are TGCAGCGTCCGGGACTGGGGCACCAATGAGCAGTTCTTC.

This clonotype was observed a handful of times. The gene calls are TRBV7-2 and TRBJ1-1; D is undetermined. The CDR3 totals 14 residues. Germline CDR1 SGHTA, CDR2 FQGNSA. V was clipped by 4 bases and J by 0 bases, with 9 bases between them. DNA for the CDR3: TGTGCCAGCAGCTCGTCAGAAATGAACACTGAAGCTTTCTTT. It encodes CASSSSEMNTEAFF.

The chain combines TRBV2 with TRBJ1-4, with TRBD1 identical over 7 bases. The CDR3 contains 16 residues. With 2 bases clipped from V and 3 bases from J, the junction kept 6 bases outside the gene matches. CDR1 is SNHLY, CDR2 FYNNEI, per germline. The CDR3 bases are TGTGCCAGCAGTGAATTCGTTACAGGGGCTAATGAAAAACTGTTTTTT. Protein product: CASSEFVTGANEKLFF.

This clonotype was picked up a small number of times. The chain is built from TRBV7-2 and TRBJ1-5; possible D gene TRBD1, 6 bases. Trimming shortened V by 3 bases and J by 0 bases, and 33 bases separated the two germline ends. This CDR3 spans 23 amino acids. Germline loops: CDR1 SGHTA, CDR2 FQGNSA. CDR3 residues: CASSFHRVSPSSPSIDSNQPQHF. The DNA for the CDR3 is TGTGCCAGCAGCTTTCACAGGGTCAGCCCCAGCTCACCCAGCATAGATAGCAATCAGCCCCAGCATTTT.

The genes are TRBV20-1 and TRBJ2-3, with 8 bases lining up with TRBD2. This CDR3 is 17 amino acids long. CDR1 and CDR2 from the germline V gene are DFQATT and SNEGSKA (reference sequence). The V gene end was trimmed by 1 base and the J gene end by 2 bases; junction bases not matched to a gene: 11. The CDR3 DNA reads TGCAGTGCTAGAGGACGGGGGGGATCCTCGAACACAGATACGCAGTATTTT. This sequence encodes CSARGRGGSSNTDTQYF.

This clonotype turned up a few times. At one end, the junction sequence differs from germline, possibly due to a read error. The rearrangement joins TRBV28 to TRBJ2-3; D may be TRBD2 (5 bases). The CDR3 spans 13 residues. Germline values: CDR1 MDHEN, CDR2 SYDVKM. The CDR3 DNA reads TGCGCGGGTCGGGATAGCGTCGAATTAACGCAGTATTTT. Amino acid sequence: CAGRDSVELTQYF.

The chain recombines TRBV9 with TRBJ1-2; TRBD1 matches at 8 bases. The V gene end was trimmed by 8 bases and the J gene end by 8 bases; junction bases not matched to a gene: 8. This CDR3 comprises 12 residues. Germline CDR1 SGDLS, CDR2 YYNGEE. The CDR3, as DNA: TGTGCCAGTATGGACAGGGAACGCGGCTACACCTTC. Protein sequence: CASMDRERGYTF.

The sample holds a few counts of this clonotype. The J gene is TRBJ2-3, the V gene TRBV7-9; D tentatively fits TRBD1 or TRBD2 (6 bases each). The CDR3 extends over 17 amino acids. Germline V gene lookup returns CDR1 SEHNR and CDR2 FQNEAQ (reference sequence). Trimming pared 1 base from V and 1 base from J, leaving 15 bases between. In DNA form, the CDR3 reads TGTGCCAGCAGCTTAGATGAAGAGGGGGAGGGCACAGATACGCAGTATTTT. This encodes CASSLDEEGEGTDTQYF. The whole variable domain, filled in from reference TRBV7-9 and TRBJ2-3, reads DTGVSQNPRHKITKRGQNVTFRCDPISEHNRLYWYRQTLGQGPEFLTYFQNEAQLEKSRLLSDRFSAERPKGSFSTLEIQRTEQGDSAMYLCASSLDEEGEGTDTQYFGPGTRLTVL.